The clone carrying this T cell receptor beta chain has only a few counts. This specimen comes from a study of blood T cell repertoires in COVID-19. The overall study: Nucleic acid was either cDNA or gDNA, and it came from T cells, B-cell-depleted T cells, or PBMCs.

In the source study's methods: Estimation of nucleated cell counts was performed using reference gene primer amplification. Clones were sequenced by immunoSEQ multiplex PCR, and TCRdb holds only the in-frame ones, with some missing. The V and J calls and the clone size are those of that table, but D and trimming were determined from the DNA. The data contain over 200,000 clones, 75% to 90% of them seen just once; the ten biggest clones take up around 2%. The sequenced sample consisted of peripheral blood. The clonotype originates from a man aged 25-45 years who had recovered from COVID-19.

The CDR3 DNA sequence: TGTGCCAGCTCACCTTTCGAGACAGGCCGGAATAATTCACCCCTCCACTTT. It is translated as CASSPFETGRNNSPLHF. This sequence joins TRBV18 and TRBJ1-6; the D gene is possibly TRBD1 (6 bases). V lost 3 bases and J 5 bases, leaving 17 bases between the germline ends. Germline V lookup: CDR1 KGHSH, CDR2 LQKENI. This CDR3 spans 17 amino acids.